The clone carrying this T cell receptor beta chain has only one observation. Germline CDR1 is MNHEY and CDR2 is SVGAGI. This CDR3 contains 16 residues. J was trimmed by 10 bases and V by 0 bases; bases with no gene match: 3. The sample is drawn from a study of cytomegalovirus exposure and HLA in healthy donors. Researchers ran the PCR with 60 Vbeta and 13 Jbeta primers. Sequenced by immunoSEQ multiplex PCR; TCRdb stores in-frame clones only, minus some. This sample has roughly 200,000 clones, with roughly 77% found just once. V and J are TRBV6-5 and TRBJ2-1, with 16 nucleotides matching TRBD2. The clonotype originates from a man aged 40-55 years in good health and CMV-seropositive. The sequenced material came from PBMCs. CDR3 loop: CASSYSGLAGGREQFF. DNA for the CDR3: TGTGCCAGCAGTTACTCGGGACTAGCGGGGGGGCGCGAGCAGTTCTTC.